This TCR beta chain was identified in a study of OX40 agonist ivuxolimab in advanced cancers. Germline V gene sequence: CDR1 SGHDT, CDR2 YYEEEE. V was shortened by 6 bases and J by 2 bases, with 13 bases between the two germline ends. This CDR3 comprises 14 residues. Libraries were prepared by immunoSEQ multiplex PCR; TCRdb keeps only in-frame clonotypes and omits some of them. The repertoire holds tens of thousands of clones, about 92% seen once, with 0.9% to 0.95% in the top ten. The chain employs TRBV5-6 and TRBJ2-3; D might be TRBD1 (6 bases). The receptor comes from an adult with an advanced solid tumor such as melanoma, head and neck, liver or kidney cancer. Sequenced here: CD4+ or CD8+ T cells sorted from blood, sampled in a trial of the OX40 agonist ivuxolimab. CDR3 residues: CASTRQDSTDTQYF. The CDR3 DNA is TGTGCCAGCACCCGACAGGACTCCACAGATACGCAGTATTTT.